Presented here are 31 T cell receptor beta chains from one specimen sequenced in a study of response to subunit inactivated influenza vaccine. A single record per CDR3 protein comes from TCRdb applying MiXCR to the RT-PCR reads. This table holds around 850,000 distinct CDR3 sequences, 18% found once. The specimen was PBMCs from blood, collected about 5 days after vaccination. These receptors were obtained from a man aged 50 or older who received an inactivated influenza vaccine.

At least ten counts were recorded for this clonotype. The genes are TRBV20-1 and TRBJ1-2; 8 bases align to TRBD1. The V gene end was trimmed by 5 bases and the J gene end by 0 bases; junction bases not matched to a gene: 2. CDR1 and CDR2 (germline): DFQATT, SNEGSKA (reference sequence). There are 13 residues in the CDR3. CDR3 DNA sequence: TGCAGTGCTCCGGGACAGGCTAACTATGGCTACACCTTC. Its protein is CSAPGQANYGYTF.

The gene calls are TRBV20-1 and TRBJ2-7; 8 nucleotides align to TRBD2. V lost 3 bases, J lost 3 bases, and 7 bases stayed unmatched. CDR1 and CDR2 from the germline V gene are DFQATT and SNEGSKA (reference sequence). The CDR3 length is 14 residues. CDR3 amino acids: CSASGQRGIYEQYF. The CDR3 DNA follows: TGCAGTGCTAGTGGACAGCGGGGGATCTACGAGCAGTACTTC.

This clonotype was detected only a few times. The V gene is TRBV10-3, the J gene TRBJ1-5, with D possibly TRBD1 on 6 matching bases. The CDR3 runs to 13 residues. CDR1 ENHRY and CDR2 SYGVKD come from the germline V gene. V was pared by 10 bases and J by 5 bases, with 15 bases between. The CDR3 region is CATAPQGDQPQHF. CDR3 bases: TGTGCCACTGCCCCACAGGGTGATCAGCCCCAGCATTTT.

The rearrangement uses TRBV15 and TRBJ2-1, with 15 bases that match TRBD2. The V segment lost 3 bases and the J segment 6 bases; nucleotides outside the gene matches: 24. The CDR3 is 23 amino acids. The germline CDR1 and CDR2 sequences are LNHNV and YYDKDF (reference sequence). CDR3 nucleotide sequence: TGTGCCACCAGCAGCACCGCTCCGTCCGGGACTAGCGGGAGGTACCAGTGGGGCAATGAGCAGTTCTTC. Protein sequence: CATSSTAPSGTSGRYQWGNEQFF.

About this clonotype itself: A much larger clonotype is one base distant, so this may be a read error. In nucleotides, the CDR3 is TGTACCAGCAGACGGTCCGGGACAGGGGGCCCGAACACCGGGGAGCTGTTTTTT. This translates into CTSRRSGTGGPNTGELFF. V gene TRBV2 combines with J gene TRBJ2-2; 12 positions agree with TRBD1. The CDR3 consists of 18 residues. Germline V CDR1 and CDR2: SNHLY, FYNNEI.

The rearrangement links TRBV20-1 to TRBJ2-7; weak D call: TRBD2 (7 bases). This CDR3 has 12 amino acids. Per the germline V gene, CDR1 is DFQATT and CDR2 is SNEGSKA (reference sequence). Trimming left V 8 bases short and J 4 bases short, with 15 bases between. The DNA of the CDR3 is TGCAGTTCAATTAAGGGGGGGTACGAGCAGTACTTC. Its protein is CSSIKGGYEQYF.

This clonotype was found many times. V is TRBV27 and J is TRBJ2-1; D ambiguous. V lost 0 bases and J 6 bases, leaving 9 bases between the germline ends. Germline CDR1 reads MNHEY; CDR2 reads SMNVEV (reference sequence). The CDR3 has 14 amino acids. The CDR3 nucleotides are TGTGCCAGCAGTTTATCGGTAAAAACCAATGAGCAGTTCTTC. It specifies CASSLSVKTNEQFF.

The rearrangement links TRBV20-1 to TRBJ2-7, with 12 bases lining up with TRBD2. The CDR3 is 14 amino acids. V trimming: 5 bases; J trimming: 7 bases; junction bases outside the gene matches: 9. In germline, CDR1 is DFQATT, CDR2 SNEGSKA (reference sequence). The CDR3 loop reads CSASGLAGMVEQYF. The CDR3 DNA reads TGCAGTGCTTCTGGACTAGCGGGAATGGTTGAGCAGTACTTC.

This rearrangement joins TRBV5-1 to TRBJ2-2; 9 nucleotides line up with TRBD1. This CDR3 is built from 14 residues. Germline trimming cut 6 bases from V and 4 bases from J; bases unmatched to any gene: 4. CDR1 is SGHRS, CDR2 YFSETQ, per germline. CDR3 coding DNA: TGCGCCAGCACCGGGACAGGGAGCACCGGGGAGCTGTTTTTT. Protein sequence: CASTGTGSTGELFF.

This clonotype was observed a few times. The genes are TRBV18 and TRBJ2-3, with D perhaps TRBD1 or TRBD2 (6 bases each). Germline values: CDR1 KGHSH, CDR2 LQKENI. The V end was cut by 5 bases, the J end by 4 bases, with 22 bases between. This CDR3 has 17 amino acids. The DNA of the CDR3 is TGTGCCAGCTCATCCCGGGTTGGCAGGGGAGGAGCAGATACGCAGTATTTT. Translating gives CASSSRVGRGGADTQYF.

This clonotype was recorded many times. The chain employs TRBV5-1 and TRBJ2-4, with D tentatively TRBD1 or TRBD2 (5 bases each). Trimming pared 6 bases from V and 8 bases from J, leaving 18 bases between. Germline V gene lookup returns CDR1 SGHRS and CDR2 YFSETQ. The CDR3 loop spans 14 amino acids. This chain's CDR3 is CASNRDGNGDIQYF. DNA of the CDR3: TGCGCCAGCAACCGGGACGGGAACGGTGACATTCAGTACTTC.

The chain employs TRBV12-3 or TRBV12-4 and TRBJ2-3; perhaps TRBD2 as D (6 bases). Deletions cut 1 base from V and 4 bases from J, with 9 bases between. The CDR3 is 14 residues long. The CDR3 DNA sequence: TGTGCCAGCAGTTTAGGACTAGGGGCAGATACGCAGTATTTT. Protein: CASSLGLGADTQYF.

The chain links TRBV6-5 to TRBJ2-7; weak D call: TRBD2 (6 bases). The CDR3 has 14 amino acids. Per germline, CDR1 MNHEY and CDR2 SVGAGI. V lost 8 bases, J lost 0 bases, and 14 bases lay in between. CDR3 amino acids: CASQFRDSSYEQYF. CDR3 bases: TGTGCCAGCCAGTTCCGGGACTCCTCCTACGAGCAGTACTTC.

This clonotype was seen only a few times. The CDR3 loop reads CSARLLAEIYLTDTQYF. CDR3 sequence (DNA): TGCAGTGCTAGACTACTAGCGGAGATATACCTCACAGATACGCAGTATTTT. The gene calls are TRBV20-1 and TRBJ2-3, with 8 bases identical to TRBD2. Germline values: CDR1 DFQATT, CDR2 SNEGSKA (reference sequence). The J segment lost 2 bases and the V segment lost 2 bases, leaving 12 bases of the junction unmatched. CDR3 length equals 17 residues.

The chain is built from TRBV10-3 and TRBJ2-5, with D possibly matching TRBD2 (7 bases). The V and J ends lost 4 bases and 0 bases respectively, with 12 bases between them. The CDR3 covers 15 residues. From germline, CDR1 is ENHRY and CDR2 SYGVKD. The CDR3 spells CAISGGGRYQETQYF. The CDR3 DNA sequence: TGTGCCATCAGTGGCGGGGGCAGATACCAAGAGACCCAGTACTTC.

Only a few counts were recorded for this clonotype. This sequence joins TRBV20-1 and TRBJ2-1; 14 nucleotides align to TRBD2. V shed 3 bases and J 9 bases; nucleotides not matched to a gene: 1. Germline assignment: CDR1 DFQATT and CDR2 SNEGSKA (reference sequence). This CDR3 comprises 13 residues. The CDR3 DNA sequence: TGCAGTGCTAGGACTAGCGGGAGGGTTGAGCAGTTCTTC. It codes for CSARTSGRVEQFF.

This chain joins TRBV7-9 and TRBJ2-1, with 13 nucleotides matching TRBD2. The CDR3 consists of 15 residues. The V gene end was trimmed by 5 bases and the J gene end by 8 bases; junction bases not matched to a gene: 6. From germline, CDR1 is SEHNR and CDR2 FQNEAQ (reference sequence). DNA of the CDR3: TGTGCCAGCAGCCTCGGGACTAGCGGGGCGTATGAGCAGTTCTTC. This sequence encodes CASSLGTSGAYEQFF.

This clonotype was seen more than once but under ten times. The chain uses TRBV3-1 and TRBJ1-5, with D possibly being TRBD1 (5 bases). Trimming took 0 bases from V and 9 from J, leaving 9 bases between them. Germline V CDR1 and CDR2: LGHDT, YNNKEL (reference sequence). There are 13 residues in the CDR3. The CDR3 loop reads CASSQDWQGPQHF. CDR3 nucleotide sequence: TGTGCCAGCAGCCAAGATTGGCAGGGGCCCCAGCATTTT.

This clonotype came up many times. The CDR3 loop reads CAISTGANEQFF. The CDR3 coding sequence is TGTGCCATCAGTACAGGGGCCAATGAGCAGTTCTTC. J is TRBJ2-1 and V is TRBV10-3, with TRBD1 matching 7 bases. V dropped 5 bases and J dropped 6; count of bases not matched to a gene: 1. CDR3 length: 12 residues. Germline CDR1 ENHRY, CDR2 SYGVKD.

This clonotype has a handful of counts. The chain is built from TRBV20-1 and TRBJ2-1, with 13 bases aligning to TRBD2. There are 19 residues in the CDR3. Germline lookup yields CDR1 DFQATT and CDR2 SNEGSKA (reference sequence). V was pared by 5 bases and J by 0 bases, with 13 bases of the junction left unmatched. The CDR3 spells CSAFSLAGGPVSSYNEQFF. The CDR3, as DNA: TGCAGTGCTTTCTCACTAGCGGGGGGGCCGGTGAGCTCCTACAATGAGCAGTTCTTC.

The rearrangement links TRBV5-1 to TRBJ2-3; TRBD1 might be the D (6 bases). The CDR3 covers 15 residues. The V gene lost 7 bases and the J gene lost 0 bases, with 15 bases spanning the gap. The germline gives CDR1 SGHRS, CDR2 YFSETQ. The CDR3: CASCPLGQSTDTQYF. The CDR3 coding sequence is TGCGCCAGCTGCCCCCTGGGACAAAGCACAGATACGCAGTATTTT.

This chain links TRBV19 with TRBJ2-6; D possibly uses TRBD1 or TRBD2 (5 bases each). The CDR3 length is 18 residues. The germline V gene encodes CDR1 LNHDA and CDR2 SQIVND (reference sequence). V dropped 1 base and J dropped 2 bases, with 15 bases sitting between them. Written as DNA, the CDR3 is TGTGCCAGTAGTATAGCCTTTACCGGGGCTGCTGGGGCCAACGTCCTGACTTTC. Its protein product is CASSIAFTGAAGANVLTF.

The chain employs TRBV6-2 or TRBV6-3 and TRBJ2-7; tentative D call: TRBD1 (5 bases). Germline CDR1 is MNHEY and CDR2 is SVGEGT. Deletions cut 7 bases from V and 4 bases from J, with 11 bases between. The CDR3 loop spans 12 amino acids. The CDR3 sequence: CASTSGIYEQYF. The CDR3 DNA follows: TGTGCCAGCACCTCAGGGATATACGAGCAGTACTTC.

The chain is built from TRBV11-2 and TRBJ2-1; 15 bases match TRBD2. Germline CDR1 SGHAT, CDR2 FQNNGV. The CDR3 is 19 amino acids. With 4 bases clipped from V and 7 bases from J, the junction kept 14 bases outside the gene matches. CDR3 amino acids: CASSSLRTSGRARRNEQFF. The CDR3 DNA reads TGTGCCAGCAGCTCTCTTCGGACTAGCGGGAGGGCCCGCCGGAATGAGCAGTTCTTC.

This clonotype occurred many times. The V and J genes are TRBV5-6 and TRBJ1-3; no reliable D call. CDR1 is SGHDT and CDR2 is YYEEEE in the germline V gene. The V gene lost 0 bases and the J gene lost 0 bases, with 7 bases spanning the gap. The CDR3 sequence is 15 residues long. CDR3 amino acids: CASSLGLPSGNTIYF. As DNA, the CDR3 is TGTGCCAGCAGCTTGGGACTCCCCTCTGGAAACACCATATATTTT.

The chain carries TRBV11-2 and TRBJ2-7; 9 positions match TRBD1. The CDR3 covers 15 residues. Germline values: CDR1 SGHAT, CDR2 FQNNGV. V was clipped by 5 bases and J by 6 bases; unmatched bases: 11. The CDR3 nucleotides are TGTGCCAGCAGCCTTGAGGGGACAGGGTCGTTCGAGCAGTACTTC. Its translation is CASSLEGTGSFEQYF.

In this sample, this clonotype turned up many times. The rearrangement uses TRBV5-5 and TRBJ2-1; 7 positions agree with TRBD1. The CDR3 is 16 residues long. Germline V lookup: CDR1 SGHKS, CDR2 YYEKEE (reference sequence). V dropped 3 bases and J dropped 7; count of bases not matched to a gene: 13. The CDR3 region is CASSYTGATLLNEQFF. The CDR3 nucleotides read TGTGCCAGCAGCTACACAGGGGCCACGTTATTGAATGAGCAGTTCTTC.

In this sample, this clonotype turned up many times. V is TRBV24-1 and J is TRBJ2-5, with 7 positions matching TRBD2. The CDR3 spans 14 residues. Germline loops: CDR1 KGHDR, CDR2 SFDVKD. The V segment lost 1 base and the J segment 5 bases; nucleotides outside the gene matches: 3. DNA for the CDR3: TGTGCCACCAGTGATTTTTGGGGAGGGGAGACCCAGTACTTC. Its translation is CATSDFWGGETQYF.

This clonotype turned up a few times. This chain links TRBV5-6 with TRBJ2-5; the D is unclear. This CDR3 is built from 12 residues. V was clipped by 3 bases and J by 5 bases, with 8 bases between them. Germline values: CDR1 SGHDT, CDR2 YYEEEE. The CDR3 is CASSSIQETQYF. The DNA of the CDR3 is TGTGCCAGCAGCTCAATCCAGGAGACCCAGTACTTC.

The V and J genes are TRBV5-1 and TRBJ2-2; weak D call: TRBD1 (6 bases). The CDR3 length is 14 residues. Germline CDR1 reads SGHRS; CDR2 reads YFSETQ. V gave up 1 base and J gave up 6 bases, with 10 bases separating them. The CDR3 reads CASSLLQGAGELFF. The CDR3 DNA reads TGCGCCAGCAGCTTGCTACAGGGAGCCGGGGAGCTGTTTTTT. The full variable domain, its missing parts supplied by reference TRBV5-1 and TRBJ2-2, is KAGVTQTPRYLIKTRGQQVTLSCSPISGHRSVSWYQQTPGQGLQFLFEYFSETQRNKGNFPGRFSGRQFSNSRSEMNVSTLELGDSALYLCASSLLQGAGELFFGEGSRLTVL.

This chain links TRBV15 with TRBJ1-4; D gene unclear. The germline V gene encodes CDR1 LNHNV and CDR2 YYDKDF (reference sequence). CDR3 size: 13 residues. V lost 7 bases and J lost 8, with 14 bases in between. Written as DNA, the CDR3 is TGTGCCACCACCTTACCCTTCGGGGAAAAACTGTTTTTT. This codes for CATTLPFGEKLFF.